Listed here are 27 T cell receptor beta chains from one sample, sequenced in a study of blood T cell repertoires in COVID-19. Only in-frame clones appear in the TCRdb table, and some are missing; sequencing was by immunoSEQ multiplex PCR. The table has a few hundred thousand clones, approximately 83% seen once. Specimen: peripheral blood. The receptor source for this set is a woman aged 55 to 70 with acute or convalescent COVID-19.

This clone showed up just once. J is TRBJ1-4 and V is TRBV4-1, with D unclear. V was shortened by 0 bases and J by 0 bases, with 8 bases between the two germline ends. The CDR3 is 16 amino acids. Germline CDR1 MGHRA, CDR2 YSYEKL. The CDR3 region has the DNA TGCGCCAGCAGCCAAGAGGCAGTTGCAACTAATGAAAAACTGTTTTTT. It specifies CASSQEAVATNEKLFF.

The rearrangement joins TRBV20-1 to TRBJ1-2; D gene uncertain. Germline V gene sequence: CDR1 DFQATT, CDR2 SNEGSKA (reference sequence). The germline V and J ends were trimmed by 3 bases and 8 bases, with 22 bases remaining between them. The CDR3 consists of 15 residues. In DNA form, the CDR3 reads TGCAGTGCTAGTTTAAACGAGGGCGGAAGAGGGGGCTACACCTTC. Its translation is CSASLNEGGRGGYTF.

This clone was seen just once. The chain uses TRBV2 and TRBJ2-3; 10 bases fit TRBD2. The V gene end was trimmed by 8 bases and the J gene end by 6 bases; junction bases not matched to a gene: 5. The CDR3 extends over 13 amino acids. The germline V gene encodes CDR1 SNHLY and CDR2 FYNNEI. DNA of the CDR3: TGTGCCAGCCGAGCGGGGGGGCCGGATACGCAGTATTTT. It codes for CASRAGGPDTQYF.

The V and J genes are TRBV10-1 and TRBJ1-1; possibly TRBD1 for D (6 bases). V was trimmed by 2 bases and J by 3 bases, leaving 10 bases between them. This CDR3 comprises 14 residues. Germline CDR1 reads WNHNN; CDR2 reads SYGVQD (reference sequence). The DNA for the CDR3 is TGCGCCAGCAGTGAGAGACCAGGGGACACTGAAGCTTTCTTT. This sequence encodes CASSERPGDTEAFF.

This chain uses TRBV7-9 with TRBJ1-5, with TRBD1 matching over 9 bases. In germline, CDR1 is SEHNR, CDR2 FQNEAQ (reference sequence). V dropped 4 bases and J dropped 7; count of bases not matched to a gene: 2. CDR3 length: 13 residues. The CDR3 bases are TGTGCCAGCAGCTCCGGGACAGGGCAGCCCCAGCATTTT. This gives the protein CASSSGTGQPQHF.

This clone was counted between two and nine times. The gene calls are TRBV30 and TRBJ1-1, with D maybe TRBD1 (6 bases). The germline V gene encodes CDR1 GTSNPN and CDR2 SVGIG (reference sequence). The CDR3 sequence is 13 residues long. Trimming took off 0 bases at V and 7 bases at J, with 12 bases between the two ends. DNA of the CDR3: TGTGCCTGGAGTGTACTCGGGGGGCTTGAAGCTTTCTTT. Protein product: CAWSVLGGLEAFF.

The chain recombines TRBV2 with TRBJ2-1, with TRBD1 identical over 8 bases. The CDR3 has 14 amino acids. Germline V gene data show CDR1 as SNHLY and CDR2 as FYNNEI. V lost 7 bases and J lost 10; bases outside the gene matches: 12. DNA of the CDR3: TGTGCCAGCATAGGTGGACAGGGTTTTGGGGAGCAGTTCTTC. It translates to CASIGGQGFGEQFF.

The V call is TRBV5-1, the J call TRBJ2-2; 7 positions agree with TRBD1. V trimming: 4 bases; J trimming: 7 bases; junction bases outside the gene matches: 7. There are 14 residues in the CDR3. The germline V gene encodes CDR1 SGHRS and CDR2 YFSETQ. In DNA form, the CDR3 reads TGCGCCAGCAGCCCCGACAGGGAGTACGGGGAGCTGTTTTTT. The encoded protein is CASSPDREYGELFF. Variable domain in full (rest from reference TRBV5-1 and TRBJ2-2): KAGVTQTPRYLIKTRGQQVTLSCSPISGHRSVSWYQQTPGQGLQFLFEYFSETQRNKGNFPGRFSGRQFSNSRSEMNVSTLELGDSALYLCASSPDREYGELFFGEGSRLTVL.

The V call is TRBV18, the J call TRBJ1-1, with D tentatively TRBD1 (6 bases). V was trimmed by 3 bases and J by 5 bases, leaving 25 bases between them. Germline V lookup: CDR1 KGHSH, CDR2 LQKENI. The CDR3 is 18 amino acids. CDR3 residues: CASSPRASSGPRGTEAFF. CDR3 sequence (DNA): TGTGCCAGCTCACCCCGAGCGTCTTCCGGACCCAGGGGAACTGAAGCTTTCTTT.

The chain combines TRBV7-2 with TRBJ2-1, with 8 bases aligning to TRBD2. This CDR3 region has 14 residues. V lost 4 bases and J lost 7; bases outside the gene matches: 6. Per germline, CDR1 SGHTA and CDR2 FQGNSA. Here the CDR3 DNA reads TGTGCCAGCAGCTATGGGACTAGTGCAAATGAGCAGTTCTTC. It translates to CASSYGTSANEQFF.

V is TRBV3-1 (or the pseudogene TRBV3-2) and J is TRBJ1-2, with a possible D match to TRBD1 (5 bases). Per the germline V gene, CDR1 is LGHDT and CDR2 is YNNKEL (reference sequence). This CDR3 is built from 16 residues. Trimming took 6 bases from V and 2 from J, leaving 19 bases between them. The CDR3 nucleotides are TGTGCCAGCAGACGAAGTCCATGGGGCCTAAACTATGGCTACACCTTC. Protein product: CASRRSPWGLNYGYTF.

This chain connects TRBV5-1 to TRBJ2-2; 10 bases agree with TRBD2. V lost 0 bases and J lost 1; bases outside the gene matches: 0. The CDR3 contains 16 residues. CDR1 and CDR2 (germline): SGHRS, YFSETQ. This CDR3 reads CASSLGLAGNTGELFF. In DNA form, the CDR3 reads TGCGCCAGCAGCTTGGGACTAGCGGGGAACACCGGGGAGCTGTTTTTT.

This sequence joins TRBV4-1 and TRBJ1-2, with a possible D match to TRBD1 (5 bases). The germline CDR1 and CDR2 sequences are MGHRA and YSYEKL. This CDR3 comprises 15 residues. The V end was cut by 0 bases, the J end by 0 bases, with 8 bases between. CDR3 coding DNA: TGCGCCAGCAGCCAAGAGGGGGGGACTAACTATGGCTACACCTTC. This translates into CASSQEGGTNYGYTF.

The chain recombines TRBV27 with TRBJ2-5; possible D gene TRBD2, 6 bases. Germline CDR1 reads MNHEY; CDR2 reads SMNVEV (reference sequence). CDR3 length: 15 residues. V lost 6 bases to trimming and J lost 9 bases, with 23 bases between them. The CDR3 DNA sequence: TGTGCCAGCAGCACCCCCGGGACTCCCATCCTGGCCCAGTACTTC. Amino acids: CASSTPGTPILAQYF.

The chain combines TRBV29-1 with TRBJ2-1; a possible D gene is TRBD2 (6 bases). The germline V gene has CDR1 SQVTM and CDR2 ANQGSEA. The CDR3 consists of 12 residues. Trimming removed 7 bases at V and 3 bases at J, with 10 bases between. The CDR3 DNA follows: TGCAGCGGCGGAGGGCTCTACAATGAGCAGTTCTTC. Protein product: CSGGGLYNEQFF.

This clone has just one count. The CDR3 DNA reads as TGTGCCAGCAGGTCCCGTAGCAATCAGCCCCAGCATTTT. Protein: CASRSRSNQPQHF. The chain uses TRBV28 and TRBJ1-5; D gene uncertain. CDR3 length equals 13 residues. Germline V gives CDR1 MDHEN, CDR2 SYDVKM. Trimming removed 6 bases at V and 0 bases at J, with 6 bases between.

The CDR3, as DNA: TGTGCCAGCAGTACCCTAGGTGGAGCTCAAGAGACCCAGTACTTC. This codes for CASSTLGGAQETQYF. The chain joins TRBV2 to TRBJ2-5, with no clear D. Germline V gene lookup returns CDR1 SNHLY and CDR2 FYNNEI. The CDR3 contains 15 residues. Trimming pared 5 bases from V and 2 bases from J, leaving 15 bases between.

This clone was detected a few times. The CDR3: CASSAGHFSYEQYF. As DNA, the CDR3 is TGTGCCAGCAGTGCTGGACACTTCTCCTACGAGCAGTACTTC. The chain links TRBV2 to TRBJ2-7; a possible D gene is TRBD1 (5 bases). Germline V gene lookup returns CDR1 SNHLY and CDR2 FYNNEI. The CDR3 totals 14 residues. V was cut by 4 bases and J by 0 bases, with 10 bases left in between.

The chain is built from TRBV2 and TRBJ1-6, with D maybe TRBD1 (6 bases). Trimming cost V 6 bases and J 10 bases, with 16 bases left between them. Looked up from germline, CDR1 is SNHLY and CDR2 is FYNNEI. This CDR3 spans 14 amino acids. DNA for the CDR3: TGTGCCAGCAGCCAAGACAGGCTGAAGTCACCCCTCCACTTT. Protein sequence: CASSQDRLKSPLHF.

The genes are TRBV4-1 and TRBJ2-5; TRBD1 is a possible D gene (6 bases). Between the trimmed V and J ends, which lost 0 bases and 5 bases, there was a span of 7 bases. There are 13 residues in the CDR3. The V gene's germline CDR1 is MGHRA and CDR2 YSYEKL. The CDR3 is CASSQDDRETQYF. CDR3 coding DNA: TGCGCCAGCAGCCAAGATGACAGGGAGACCCAGTACTTC.

This sequence joins TRBV4-2 and TRBJ1-1; TRBD1 matches 10 bases. This CDR3 comprises 14 residues. The junction had 7 bases not matched to a gene; V was cut back by 3 bases and J by 9 bases. CDR1 and CDR2 (germline): LGHNA, YNFKEQ. The CDR3 protein is CASSQATGGVQAFF. DNA of the CDR3: TGTGCCAGCAGCCAGGCGACAGGGGGCGTTCAAGCTTTCTTT.

A single count supports this clone. The rearrangement uses TRBV7-6 and TRBJ1-4; perhaps TRBD1 as D (6 bases). The V and J ends lost 5 bases and 7 bases respectively, with 23 bases between them. Germline CDR1 SGHVS, CDR2 FNYEAQ. This CDR3 has 17 amino acids. CDR3 sequence: CASSPLGGAGRIEKLFF. The CDR3 DNA sequence: TGTGCCAGCAGCCCCTTGGGGGGGGCAGGGCGCATTGAAAAACTGTTTTTT.

The rearrangement uses TRBV3-1 (or the pseudogene TRBV3-2) and TRBJ1-1; a weak D match, TRBD1 (6 bases). V lost 7 bases, J lost 7 bases, and 16 bases lay in between. This CDR3 has 13 residues. Germline V gives CDR1 LGHDT, CDR2 YNNKEL (reference sequence). The DNA of the CDR3 is TGTGCCAGCACCCCACGCGACAGGATTGAAGCTTTCTTT. It translates to CASTPRDRIEAFF.

This chain connects TRBV5-1 to TRBJ1-2; 7 positions agree with TRBD1. The CDR3 totals 14 residues. Per the germline V gene, CDR1 is SGHRS and CDR2 is YFSETQ. J lost 2 bases, V lost 4 bases, and 5 bases had no gene match. The CDR3 loop reads CASSQGTANYGYTF. The CDR3 nucleotides read TGCGCCAGCAGCCAGGGGACAGCAAACTATGGCTACACCTTC.

This clone was counted between two and nine times. The chain has TRBV14 and TRBJ1-4; unclear D gene. The germline V gene has CDR1 SGHDN and CDR2 FVKESK. The length of the CDR3 is 14 residues. Between the trimmed V and J ends, which lost 2 bases and 4 bases, there was a span of 8 bases. The CDR3 is CASSQREGNEKLFF. The DNA for the CDR3 is TGTGCCAGCAGCCAAAGGGAGGGTAATGAAAAACTGTTTTTT.

This clone was picked up one time. The gene calls are TRBV5-4 and TRBJ2-3; possibly TRBD2 for D (7 bases). V dropped 4 bases and J dropped 4 bases, with 16 bases sitting between them. This CDR3 is 15 amino acids long. Germline V gives CDR1 SGHNT, CDR2 YYREEE (reference sequence). The CDR3 sequence: CASSGWGGRSDTQYF. The CDR3 nucleotides read TGTGCCAGCAGCGGCTGGGGGGGCCGATCAGATACGCAGTATTTT.

The CDR3 DNA sequence: TGTGCCAGCAGCCCACGGGGAGGCCCTAGCACAGATACGCAGTATTTT. Residues: CASSPRGGPSTDTQYF. The V call is TRBV9, the J call TRBJ2-3; D might be TRBD2 (6 bases). Germline V lookup: CDR1 SGDLS, CDR2 YYNGEE. Trimming cost V 4 bases and J 0 bases, with 15 bases left between them. The length of the CDR3 is 16 residues.